The 2 T cell receptor beta chains presented below share a single source sample, sequenced in a study of CD8+CD57+ T cells in acquired aplastic anemia. TCR beta VDJ and CDR3 were profiled, and genomic DNA was the template. TCRdb reanalysed the reads using MiXCR and keeps one entry per CDR3 protein. The profile covers some 210,000 distinct CDR3 sequences, with approximately 60% appearing a single time and approximately 32% taken by the ten largest. The material sequenced was sorted CD4+, CD8+, or CD8+CD57+ T cells (not recorded which) from PBMCs. These receptors were taken from a human donor in good health.

The gene calls are TRBV20-1 and TRBJ1-3; D uncertain. The CDR3 has 13 residues. Trimming stripped 3 bases from V and 0 bases from J, with 6 bases between. CDR1 is DFQATT and CDR2 is SNEGSKA in the germline V gene (reference sequence). CDR3: CSARQASGNTIYF. The CDR3, as DNA: TGCAGTGCTAGGCAGGCCTCTGGAAACACCATATATTTT.

V usage is TRBV20-1 and J usage is TRBJ2-1, with D hard to call. This CDR3 spans 14 amino acids. Germline V gene lookup returns CDR1 DFQATT and CDR2 SNEGSKA (reference sequence). V was trimmed by 1 base and J by 3 bases, leaving 10 bases between them. CDR3 in DNA: TGCAGTGCTAGAGGGGCTAGAGGCTACAATGAGCAGTTCTTC. This sequence encodes CSARGARGYNEQFF.